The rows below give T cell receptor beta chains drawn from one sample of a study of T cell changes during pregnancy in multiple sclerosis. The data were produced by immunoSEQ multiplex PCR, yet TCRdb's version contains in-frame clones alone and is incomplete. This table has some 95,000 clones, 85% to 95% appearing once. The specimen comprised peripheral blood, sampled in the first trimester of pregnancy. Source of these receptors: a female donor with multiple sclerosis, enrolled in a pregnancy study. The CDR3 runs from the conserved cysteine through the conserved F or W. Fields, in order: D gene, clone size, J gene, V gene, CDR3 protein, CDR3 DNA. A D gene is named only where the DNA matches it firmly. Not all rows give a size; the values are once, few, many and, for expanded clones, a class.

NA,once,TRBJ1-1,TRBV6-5,CASNSRRDTEAFF,TGTGCCAGCAACAGTCGGCGGGACACTGAAGCTTTCTTT
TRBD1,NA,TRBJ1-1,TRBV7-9,CASSREGQGKAFF,TGTGCCAGCAGCAGAGAGGGACAGGGAAAAGCTTTCTTT
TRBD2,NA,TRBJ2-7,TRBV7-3,CASSLKAGAGGYEQYF,TGTGCCAGCAGCTTAAAGGCCGGGGCCGGGGGGTACGAGCAGTACTTC
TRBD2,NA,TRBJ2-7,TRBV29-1,CSAGSGASPYEQYF,TGCAGCGCTGGAAGCGGGGCTTCTCCCTACGAGCAGTACTTC
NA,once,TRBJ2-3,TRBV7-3,CASSLVVGSADTQYF,TGTGCCAGCAGCTTAGTCGTCGGGAGCGCAGATACGCAGTATTTT
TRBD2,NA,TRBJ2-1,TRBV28,CASISSGTVNEQFF,TGTGCCAGCATTAGTAGCGGGACGGTAAATGAGCAGTTCTTC
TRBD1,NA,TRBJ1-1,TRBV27,CASSLPDRGQWTEAFF,TGTGCCAGCAGTTTACCGGACAGGGGGCAATGGACTGAAGCTTTCTTT
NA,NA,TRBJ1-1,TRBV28,CASSVGGMNTEAFF,TGTGCCAGCAGTGTTGGGGGCATGAACACTGAAGCTTTCTTT
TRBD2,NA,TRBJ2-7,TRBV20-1,CSASGRDEQYF,TGCAGTGCTAGCGGGAGGGACGAGCAGTACTTC
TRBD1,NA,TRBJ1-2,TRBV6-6,CASRRDRGMRGYTF,TGTGCCAGCAGACGGGACAGGGGCATGCGGGGCTACACCTTC
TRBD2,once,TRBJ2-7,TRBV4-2,CASSQAAASGSSYEQYF,TGTGCCAGCAGCCAAGCCGCAGCTAGCGGGAGTTCCTACGAGCAGTACTTC
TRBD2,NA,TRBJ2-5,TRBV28,CASSSRTSGRRETQYF,TGTGCCAGCAGTTCCCGGACTAGCGGGAGGAGAGAGACCCAGTACTTC
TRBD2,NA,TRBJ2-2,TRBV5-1,CASSWGLRAGDTGELFF,TGCGCCAGCAGCTGGGGTCTCCGAGCGGGAGACACCGGGGAGCTGTTTTTT
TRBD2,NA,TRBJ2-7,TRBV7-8,CASSPFRGLAYYEQYF,TGTGCCAGCAGCCCCTTTCGGGGACTAGCCTACTACGAGCAGTACTTC
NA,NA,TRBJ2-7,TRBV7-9,CASSARVGLAYEQYF,TGTGCCAGCAGCGCACGAGTCGGGCTAGCTTACGAGCAGTACTTC
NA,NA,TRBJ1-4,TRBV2,CASSEVAIRGQGGGWGKLFF,TGTGCCAGCAGCGAGGTCGCCATTAGAGGGCAGGGAGGCGGATGGGGAAAACTGTTTTTT
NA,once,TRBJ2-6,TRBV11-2,CASSLGQILNGANVLTF,TGTGCCAGCAGCTTAGGACAGATCCTCAATGGGGCCAACGTCCTGACTTTC
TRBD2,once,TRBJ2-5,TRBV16,CASSQLAGYGETQYF,TGTGCCAGCAGCCAACTAGCGGGGTATGGAGAGACCCAGTACTTC
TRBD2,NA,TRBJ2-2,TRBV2,CASAGLANTGELFF,TGTGCCAGCGCGGGACTAGCGAACACCGGGGAGCTGTTTTTT
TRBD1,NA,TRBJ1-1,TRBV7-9,CASSLARDRGEAFF,TGTGCCAGCAGCTTAGCGCGGGACAGAGGGGAAGCTTTCTTT
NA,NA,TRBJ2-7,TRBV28,CASRPPGILSEQYF,TGTGCCAGCAGACCCCCCGGGATCTTGTCCGAGCAGTACTTC
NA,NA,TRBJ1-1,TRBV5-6,CASSSLSPGEAFF,TGTGCCAGCAGTTCTCTGTCCCCAGGTGAAGCTTTCTTT
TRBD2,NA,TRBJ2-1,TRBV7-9,CASSLATSGSINEQFF,TGTGCCAGCAGCTTAGCGACTAGCGGGAGTATCAATGAGCAGTTCTTC
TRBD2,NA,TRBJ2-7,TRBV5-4,CASSLEPGGTSGSYEQYF,TGTGCCAGCAGCTTGGAACCTGGTGGGACTAGCGGTTCCTACGAGCAGTACTTC
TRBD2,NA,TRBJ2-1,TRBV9,CASSVAPAGVLGNEQFF,TGTGCCAGCAGCGTAGCTCCGGCGGGAGTTCTTGGGAATGAGCAGTTCTTC
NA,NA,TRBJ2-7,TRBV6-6,CASSYSSSDSYEQYF,TGTGCCAGCAGTTACTCGAGCAGCGACTCCTACGAGCAGTACTTC
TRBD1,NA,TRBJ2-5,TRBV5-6,CASSLGTGVETQYF,TGTGCCAGCAGCTTGGGAACAGGGGTCGAGACCCAGTACTTC
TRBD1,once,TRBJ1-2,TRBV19,CASSFTGAAGGDYGYTF,TGTGCCAGTAGTTTCACAGGGGCCGCCGGTGGGGACTATGGCTACACCTTC
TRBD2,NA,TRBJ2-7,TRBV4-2,CASSQITSGSRSLSSYEQYF,TGTGCCAGCAGCCAAATCACTAGCGGGTCGCGATCCCTGAGCTCCTACGAGCAGTACTTC
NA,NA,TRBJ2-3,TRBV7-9,CASSLHGDSDTQYF,TGTGCCAGCAGCCTGCATGGGGACTCAGATACGCAGTATTTT
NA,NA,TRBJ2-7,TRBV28,CASSGTGTFSYEQYF,TGTGCCAGCAGCGGTACCGGGACATTCTCCTACGAGCAGTACTTC
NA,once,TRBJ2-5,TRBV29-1,CSVELLTKETQYF,TGCAGCGTTGAATTGTTGACTAAAGAGACCCAGTACTTC
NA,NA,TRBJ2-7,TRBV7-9,CASSFTVYEQYF,TGTGCCAGCAGCTTCACGGTCTACGAGCAGTACTTC
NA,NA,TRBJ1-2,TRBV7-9,CASNVFSGEEDGYTF,TGTGCCAGCAACGTTTTTTCAGGGGAAGAGGATGGCTACACCTTC
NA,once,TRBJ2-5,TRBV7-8,CASSTRAWTQETQYF,TGTGCCAGCAGTACGAGGGCGTGGACTCAAGAGACCCAGTACTTC
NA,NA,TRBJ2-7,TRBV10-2,CASTQAGQAGEQYF,TGCGCCAGCACTCAGGCAGGGCAGGCGGGGGAGCAGTACTTC
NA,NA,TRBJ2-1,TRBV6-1,CASSGKVVPGNEQFF,TGTGCCAGCAGTGGGAAAGTGGTCCCGGGGAATGAGCAGTTCTTC
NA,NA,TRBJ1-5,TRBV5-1,CASSWTGDSNQPQHF,TGCGCCAGCAGCTGGACCGGGGATAGCAATCAGCCCCAGCATTTT
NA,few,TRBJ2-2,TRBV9,CASSPLGGHFTGELFF,TGTGCCAGCAGCCCCCTAGGGGGACATTTTACCGGGGAGCTGTTTTTT
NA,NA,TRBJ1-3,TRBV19,CASSIGPGNTIYF,TGTGCCAGTAGTATCGGTCCTGGAAACACCATATATTTT
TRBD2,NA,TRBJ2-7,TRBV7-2,CASSLTASLVSGSYEQYF,TGTGCCAGCAGCTTAACGGCTTCCTTGGTTAGCGGGAGTTACGAGCAGTACTTC
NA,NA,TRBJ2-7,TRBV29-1,CSVESQGIYEQYF,TGCAGCGTTGAGTCCCAGGGGATCTACGAGCAGTACTTC
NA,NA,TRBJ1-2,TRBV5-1,CASSLGTATALEFAF,TGCGCCAGCAGCTTAGGTACCGCGACCGCCTTGGAGTTCGCCTTC
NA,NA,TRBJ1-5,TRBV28,CASSLSTYSNQPQHF,TGTGCCAGCAGTTTATCCACTTATAGCAATCAGCCCCAGCATTTT
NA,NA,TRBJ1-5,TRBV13,CASSLGGYNQPQHF,TGTGCCAGCAGCTTAGGCGGGTACAATCAGCCCCAGCATTTT
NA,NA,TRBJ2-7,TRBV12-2,CASRLPVCRGYEQYF,TGTGCAAGTCGCTTACCAGTTTGCAGGGGGTACGAGCAGTACTTC
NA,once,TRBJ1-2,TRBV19,CASRTVNYGYTF,TGTGCCAGTAGGACAGTTAACTATGGCTACACCTTC
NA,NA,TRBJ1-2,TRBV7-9,CASSPAGFDGYTF,TGTGCCAGCAGTCCTGCAGGGTTCGACGGCTACACCTTC
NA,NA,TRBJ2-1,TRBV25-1,CASSATGEQFF,TGTGCCAGCAGTGCCACCGGTGAGCAGTTCTTC
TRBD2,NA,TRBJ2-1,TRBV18,CASSPRVAGDPYNEQFF,TGTGCCAGCTCACCTAGGGTAGCGGGAGACCCCTACAATGAGCAGTTCTTC
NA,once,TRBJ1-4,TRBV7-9,CASSLTSTGEKLFF,TGTGCCAGCAGCTTAACGTCAACGGGTGAAAAACTGTTTTTT
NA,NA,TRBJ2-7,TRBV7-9,CASSPGTSTPYEQYF,TGTGCCAGCAGCCCCGGGACATCCACGCCCTACGAGCAGTACTTC
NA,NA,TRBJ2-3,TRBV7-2,CASSSRPLTDTQYF,TGTGCCAGCAGCTCTAGACCCTTGACAGATACGCAGTATTTT
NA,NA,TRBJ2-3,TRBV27,CASSLPGSAVDTQYF,TGTGCCAGCAGTTTACCGGGTTCAGCTGTCGATACGCAGTATTTT
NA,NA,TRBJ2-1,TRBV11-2,CASSLGRSNYNEQFF,TGTGCCAGCAGCTTAGGTAGGAGTAATTACAATGAGCAGTTCTTC